The present T cell receptor (beta chain) was sequenced within a study of human T cells and chemical hapten exposure. In the study overall: The study patch tested 0.01% DPC on the upper back and read results at 6 days. Recorded diagnoses among the mostly female patients were alopecia areata, totalis or universalis. Overall study findings and caveats: Significantly more large CDR3 similarity clusters arose among expanded TCRs than among controls.

Trimming left V 6 bases short and J 2 bases short, with 4 bases between. The germline V gene has CDR1 WSHSY and CDR2 SAAADI. CDR3 size: 12 residues. As for time point: pre-sensitization, week 0. Sample treatment: therapeutic diphenylcyclopropenone sensitization with weekly scalp DPC. Prior to application of each patch test, blood was drawn. Remarks on this clonotype: Its antigen is not identified.

TCRdb re-derived calls from the RACE reads in MiXCR, one entry per CDR3 protein. The table records roughly 110,000 distinct CDR3 sequences, 12% of them present only once. The specimen comprised whole blood, sampled in connection with sensitization to the hapten diphenylcyclopropenone (DPC). The chain links TRBV10-2 to TRBJ2-2; D remains ambiguous. The clonotype was recovered from a woman aged 45-59 years with alopecia areata. Some clones in this sample may be carry-over from other donors' samples. The CDR3 DNA sequence: TGCGCCAGCAGACCCAACACCGGGGAGCTGTTTTTT. This translates into CASRPNTGELFF.